These 32 T cell receptor beta chains originate from one sample sequenced in a study of blood T cell repertoires in COVID-19. Sequencing used immunoSEQ multiplex PCR; TCRdb keeps in-frame clones, though not all of them. The table records 25,000 to 30,000 clones, approximately 81% of them present only once. Sequencing was performed on peripheral blood. These receptors originate from a woman between 55 and 75 years old with acute or convalescent COVID-19.

The chain carries TRBV29-1 and TRBJ2-5; TRBD1 agrees at 7 bases. V trimming: 4 bases; J trimming: 4 bases; junction bases outside the gene matches: 3. CDR3 length: 12 residues. Germline V CDR1 and CDR2: SQVTM, ANQGSEA. CDR3 DNA: TGCAGCGTTGGACAGGGACGAGAGACCCAGTACTTC. This encodes CSVGQGRETQYF.

There are a few counts of this clone. CDR3 nucleotide sequence: TGTGCCAGCAGTTATAAACGGGAAAACACTGAAGCTTTCTTT. Translating it yields CASSYKRENTEAFF. The V gene is TRBV6-6, the J gene TRBJ1-1; D unclear. This CDR3 has 14 residues. CDR1 and CDR2 from the germline V gene are MNHNY and SVGAGI (reference sequence). V was shortened by 3 bases and J by 2 bases, with 10 bases between the two germline ends.

V and J are TRBV27 and TRBJ1-1; D might be TRBD1 (5 bases). V was trimmed by 6 bases and J by 0 bases, leaving 14 bases between them. Germline CDR1 reads MNHEY; CDR2 reads SMNVEV (reference sequence). This CDR3 has 15 amino acids. CDR3 sequence: CASRRRQNMNTEAFF. CDR3 bases: TGTGCCAGCAGAAGGAGACAGAACATGAACACTGAAGCTTTCTTT.

The gene calls are TRBV14 and TRBJ1-1, with D hard to call. The CDR3 totals 14 residues. The germline V gene has CDR1 SGHDN and CDR2 FVKESK. Trimming removed 0 bases from V and 10 bases from J, with 15 bases in between. The CDR3 nucleotides are TGTGCCAGCAGCCAAGATTTATGGAACGGCGGAGCTTTCTTT. Translating gives CASSQDLWNGGAFF.

The chain combines TRBV27 with TRBJ2-7; maybe TRBD1 (6 bases). Germline CDR1 MNHEY, CDR2 SMNVEV (reference sequence). With 0 bases removed from V and 5 bases from J, the gap between germline ends came to 14 bases. The CDR3 sequence is 15 residues long. In DNA, the CDR3 is TGTGCCAGCAGTTTATCGGCCCCTCACAGGGACGAGCAGTACTTC. This translates into CASSLSAPHRDEQYF.

J is TRBJ1-1 and V is TRBV19; D is unresolved. V dropped 3 bases and J dropped 3 bases, with 11 bases sitting between them. The CDR3 sequence is 14 residues long. Germline V CDR1 and CDR2: LNHDA, SQIVND (reference sequence). This chain's CDR3 is CASSMGRRHTEAFF. The CDR3 coding sequence is TGTGCCAGTAGTATGGGGAGGCGGCACACTGAAGCTTTCTTT.

The chain employs TRBV6-5 and TRBJ2-3; D gene uncertain. Between the trimmed V and J ends, which lost 0 bases and 5 bases, there was a span of 6 bases. This CDR3 region has 13 residues. From germline, CDR1 is MNHEY and CDR2 SVGAGI. DNA for the CDR3: TGTGCCAGCAGTTACTCTAGGAGAGATACGCAGTATTTT. Translated: CASSYSRRDTQYF.

The chain carries TRBV4-1 and TRBJ1-1, with D perhaps matching TRBD1 (6 bases). CDR1 is MGHRA and CDR2 is YSYEKL in the germline V gene. CDR3 size: 11 residues. Trimming took off 7 bases at V and 5 bases at J, with 8 bases between the two ends. The CDR3 protein is CASTRGTEAFF. CDR3 bases: TGCGCCAGCACTAGGGGGACTGAAGCTTTCTTT.

CDR3: CSVNRDRDITEAFF. The CDR3 region has the DNA TGCAGCGTCAACCGGGACAGGGACATCACTGAAGCTTTCTTT. The chain links TRBV29-1 to TRBJ1-1; TRBD1 matches 9 bases. Germline V gives CDR1 SQVTM, CDR2 ANQGSEA. This CDR3 is 14 amino acids long. V shed 6 bases, J shed 4 bases, and the junction held 9 bases outside the gene matches.

The CDR3 sequence: CASSLDSGQGNEQFF. CDR3 nucleotide sequence: TGTGCCAGCAGCCTCGACTCGGGACAGGGCAATGAGCAGTTCTTC. The J gene is TRBJ2-1, the V gene TRBV7-3; 9 nucleotides agree with TRBD1. Germline V gives CDR1 SGHTA, CDR2 FQGTGA. V was pared by 5 bases and J by 6 bases, with 8 bases of the junction left unmatched. The CDR3 totals 15 residues.

This clone was found once. The CDR3 loop is CASSELAGVQETQYF. The CDR3 DNA reads TGTGCCAGCAGTGAACTAGCGGGGGTCCAAGAGACCCAGTACTTC. The chain couples TRBV6-1 to TRBJ2-5, with TRBD2 identical over 10 bases. CDR1 MNHNS and CDR2 SASEGT come from the germline V gene. J gave up 1 base and V 2 bases, and 1 base lay outside the gene matches. CDR3 length: 15 residues.

This clone has a single count. J is TRBJ1-6 and V is TRBV6-5; TRBD1 matches 9 bases. The CDR3 has 15 residues. V was pared by 6 bases and J by 12 bases, with 12 bases of the junction left unmatched. Germline V gives CDR1 MNHEY, CDR2 SVGAGI. In nucleotides, the CDR3 is TGTGCCAGCAGGGGAGGGACAGGGAGCATGGAACCCCTCCACTTT. As protein: CASRGGTGSMEPLHF.

In the case of this clone: Other nucleotide sequences in the sample specify the same CDR3. The rearrangement joins TRBV30 to TRBJ1-5; D ambiguous. The CDR3 loop spans 13 amino acids. CDR1 and CDR2 from the germline V gene are GTSNPN and SVGIG (reference sequence). Deletions cut 0 bases from V and 2 bases from J, with 5 bases between. The CDR3 reads CAWSVGGNQPQHF. The CDR3 nucleotides are TGTGCCTGGAGTGTCGGGGGCAATCAGCCCCAGCATTTT. The whole variable domain, remainder taken from reference TRBV30 and TRBJ1-5, is SQTIHQWPATLVQPVGSPLSLECTVEGTSNPNLYWYRQAAGRGLQLLFYSVGIGQISSEVPQNLSASRPQDRQFILSSKKLLLSDSGFYLCAWSVGGNQPQHFGDGTRLSIL.

The rearrangement uses TRBV2 and TRBJ1-5, with TRBD1 identical over 11 bases. This CDR3 is built from 15 residues. V lost 6 bases to trimming and J lost 6 bases; unmatched junction nucleotides: 7. Germline CDR1 SNHLY, CDR2 FYNNEI. Written as DNA, the CDR3 is TGTGCCAGCAGGCAGTCCGGGACAGGGGGTCAGCCCCAGCATTTT. It is translated as CASRQSGTGGQPQHF. The variable domain in full, completed from reference TRBV2 and TRBJ1-5, reads EPEVTQTPSHQVTQMGQEVILRCVPISNHLYFYWYRQILGQKVEFLVSFYNNEISEKSEIFDDQFSVERPDGSNFTLKIRSTKLEDSAMYFCASRQSGTGGQPQHFGDGTRLSIL.

The rearrangement joins TRBV5-6 to TRBJ2-5; 7 positions match TRBD1. The CDR3 length is 13 residues. J gave up 5 bases and V 4 bases, and 5 bases lay outside the gene matches. Per the germline V gene, CDR1 is SGHDT and CDR2 is YYEEEE. This CDR3 is CASSPGTVETQYF. The CDR3 region has the DNA TGTGCCAGCAGCCCCGGGACAGTGGAGACCCAGTACTTC.

This chain joins TRBV27 and TRBJ1-1, with 7 bases fitting TRBD1. Germline loops: CDR1 MNHEY, CDR2 SMNVEV (reference sequence). J gave up 0 bases and V 8 bases, and 9 bases lay outside the gene matches. This CDR3 comprises 15 residues. The CDR3 region has the DNA TGTGCCAGCGGGTCTGGACAGGTTTTGAACACTGAAGCTTTCTTT. Encoded protein: CASGSGQVLNTEAFF.

This chain connects TRBV6-2 or TRBV6-3 to TRBJ1-1; 7 bases are shared with TRBD1. The junction had 8 bases not matched to a gene; V was cut back by 6 bases and J by 4 bases. The germline CDR1 and CDR2 sequences are MNHEY and SVGEGT. The CDR3 is 14 amino acids. The CDR3 spells CASSPRTGATEAFF. DNA for the CDR3: TGTGCCAGCAGCCCCCGAACAGGGGCCACTGAAGCTTTCTTT.

This chain links TRBV2 with TRBJ2-6, with D perhaps matching TRBD1 (5 bases). Trimming took 5 bases from V and 0 from J, leaving 8 bases between them. CDR1 is SNHLY and CDR2 is FYNNEI in the germline V gene. CDR3 length: 15 residues. The CDR3 here is CASSSGLSGANVLTF. The CDR3 DNA reads as TGTGCCAGCAGTTCAGGGCTCTCTGGGGCCAACGTCCTGACTTTC.

This clone came up a few times. This sequence joins TRBV19 and TRBJ1-4; D is ambiguous. CDR3 length: 13 residues. CDR1 LNHDA and CDR2 SQIVND come from the germline V gene (reference sequence). V lost 5 bases to trimming and J lost 8 bases, with 12 bases between them. The CDR3 reads CASSPSTLEKLFF. The CDR3 nucleotides are TGTGCCAGTAGTCCCTCCACATTGGAAAAACTGTTTTTT.

This chain connects TRBV15 to TRBJ1-4; weak D call: TRBD1 (6 bases). Germline-derived CDR1 and CDR2 are LNHNV and YYDKDF (reference sequence). This CDR3 spans 15 amino acids. Trimming removed 0 bases at V and 4 bases at J, with 9 bases between. The chain's CDR3 is CATSRDGQINEKLFF. For the CDR3, the DNA is TGTGCCACCAGCAGAGATGGACAGATTAATGAAAAACTGTTTTTT.

The V call is TRBV15, the J call TRBJ1-2, with a tentative D call TRBD1 (6 bases). The CDR3 consists of 15 residues. Germline lookup yields CDR1 LNHNV and CDR2 YYDKDF (reference sequence). V lost 6 bases, J lost 4 bases, and 18 bases lay in between. The CDR3, as DNA: TGTGCCACCAGTAAAGAAGACCGGACAGCCTATGGCTACACCTTC. The encoded protein is CATSKEDRTAYGYTF.

The chain links TRBV5-1 to TRBJ1-1; D not resolved. The germline CDR1 and CDR2 sequences are SGHRS and YFSETQ. This CDR3 has 14 amino acids. The germline V and J ends were trimmed by 2 bases and 2 bases, with 10 bases remaining between them. The CDR3 DNA sequence: TGCGCCAGCAGCTTAAACAGTCAAAACACTGAAGCTTTCTTT. It translates to CASSLNSQNTEAFF.

The chain joins TRBV21-1 to TRBJ1-4; the table's D call of TRBD1 was not tested on the DNA. TRBV21-1 is a recognized pseudogene. The CDR3 is made up of 14 amino acids. The CDR3: CASTIGTGGEKLFF. Written as DNA, the CDR3 is TGTGCCAGCACCATCGGGACAGGGGGGGAAAAACTGTTTTTT.

The V gene is TRBV24-1, the J gene TRBJ2-1; 7 nucleotides align to TRBD2. The V gene end was trimmed by 8 bases and the J gene end by 3 bases; junction bases not matched to a gene: 15. Looked up from germline, CDR1 is KGHDR and CDR2 is SFDVKD. This CDR3 has 17 amino acids. The CDR3 nucleotides are TGTGCCACCATGGGGGGAGGTGCGGGGAGGGGCTACAATGAGCAGTTCTTC. Translation gives CATMGGGAGRGYNEQFF.

Only a few counts were recorded for this clone. The V call is TRBV28, the J call TRBJ1-5, with D possibly being TRBD1 (5 bases). Trimming shortened V by 2 bases and J by 4 bases, and 12 bases separated the two germline ends. The CDR3 consists of 15 residues. Germline V lookup: CDR1 MDHEN, CDR2 SYDVKM. The CDR3 nucleotides are TGTGCCAGCAGTTTACGCCCAGGGTCTAATCAGCCCCAGCATTTT. Translated: CASSLRPGSNQPQHF.

This clone was seen just once. J is TRBJ1-6 and V is TRBV5-4; 7 bases match TRBD1. J lost 5 bases, V lost 2 bases, and 4 bases had no gene match. The CDR3 consists of 15 residues. CDR1 and CDR2 (germline): SGHNT, YYREEE (reference sequence). The CDR3 reads CASSLNRGNNSPLHF. The CDR3 bases are TGTGCCAGCAGCTTAAACAGGGGTAATAATTCACCCCTCCACTTT.

As concerns this clone: This sample also contains other DNA sequences that code for the same CDR3. The chain uses TRBV2 and TRBJ2-7; 10 bases are a match to TRBD1. There are 13 residues in the CDR3. V was clipped by 8 bases and J by 4 bases; unmatched bases: 5. In germline, CDR1 is SNHLY, CDR2 FYNNEI. In DNA form, the CDR3 reads TGTGCCAGCGGGGGACAGGGGTTATACGAGCAGTACTTC. Its translation is CASGGQGLYEQYF.

This rearrangement joins TRBV5-1 to TRBJ2-5; 11 bases match TRBD2. V was pared by 6 bases and J by 2 bases, with 9 bases of the junction left unmatched. The CDR3 length is 16 residues. CDR1 SGHRS and CDR2 YFSETQ come from the germline V gene. The CDR3 DNA follows: TGCGCCAGCACCCAGGGGCTAGCGGGGGGACAAGAGACCCAGTACTTC. Protein: CASTQGLAGGQETQYF.

The rearrangement links TRBV28 to TRBJ2-1; D may be TRBD1 (5 bases). Germline CDR1 reads MDHEN; CDR2 reads SYDVKM. CDR3 size: 13 residues. Trimming cost V 2 bases and J 8 bases, with 10 bases left between them. The CDR3 DNA reads as TGTGCCAGCAGTTTAGGCAGGGTCGATGAGCAGTTCTTC. Its protein is CASSLGRVDEQFF.

This chain uses TRBV30 with TRBJ2-7, with a weak D call TRBD1 (6 bases). Germline-derived CDR1 and CDR2 are GTSNPN and SVGIG (reference sequence). The V gene lost 0 bases and the J gene lost 9 bases, with 15 bases spanning the gap. The CDR3 contains 13 residues. The CDR3, as DNA: TGTGCCTGGAGTGTAGACAGGACGCGCGGGCAGTACTTC. Translating it yields CAWSVDRTRGQYF.

CDR3 nucleotide sequence: TGTGCCAGCAGCAAGGACAGGGGCGATCAGCCCCAGCATTTT. This translates into CASSKDRGDQPQHF. The chain combines TRBV2 with TRBJ1-5, with 9 bases that match TRBD1. The CDR3 runs 14 residues. The V gene's germline CDR1 is SNHLY and CDR2 FYNNEI. V was clipped by 6 bases and J by 5 bases; unmatched bases: 5.

The rearrangement uses TRBV5-1 and TRBJ2-7, with 8 bases fitting TRBD1. The CDR3 extends over 15 amino acids. Germline lookup yields CDR1 SGHRS and CDR2 YFSETQ. V dropped 2 bases and J dropped 2; count of bases not matched to a gene: 6. The CDR3 reads CASSFTGGNTYEQYF. CDR3 in DNA: TGCGCCAGCAGCTTCACAGGGGGGAACACCTACGAGCAGTACTTC.